The 25 T cell receptor beta chains below were found in one sample sequenced in a study of T cell responses to AZD1222 COVID-19 vaccine. Generated by immunoSEQ multiplex PCR, the TCRdb table keeps only in-frame clones and is missing some. The data hold approximately 150,000 clones, with more than 80% observed a single time. Source: peripheral blood, taken on day 0 of AZD1222 vaccination. The receptors here all came from an adult in good health.

This rearrangement joins TRBV30 to TRBJ1-1; TRBD1 might be the D (5 bases). Deletions cut 1 base from V and 8 bases from J, with 11 bases between. Looked up from germline, CDR1 is GTSNPN and CDR2 is SVGIG (reference sequence). CDR3 length equals 12 residues. The CDR3 reads CAWSASGREAFF. The CDR3 DNA sequence: TGTGCCTGGAGTGCTTCAGGGAGGGAAGCTTTCTTT.

The chain recombines TRBV6-5 with TRBJ1-2, with unresolved D. Trimming took 5 bases from V and 3 from J, leaving 16 bases between them. This CDR3 contains 15 residues. Germline V lookup: CDR1 MNHEY, CDR2 SVGAGI. The DNA for the CDR3 is TGTGCCAGCAGTCGGACGGCTTCGAATTACTATGGCTACACCTTC. Its protein product is CASSRTASNYYGYTF.

The chain has TRBV2 and TRBJ2-4; tentatively, D is TRBD2 (6 bases). This CDR3 has 13 residues. V was shortened by 6 bases and J by 8 bases, with 14 bases between the two germline ends. CDR1 is SNHLY and CDR2 is FYNNEI in the germline V gene. The CDR3 nucleotides read TGTGCCAGCAGGGCAGGAGGGTTGGACATTCAGTACTTC. This sequence encodes CASRAGGLDIQYF.

This rearrangement joins TRBV11-2 to TRBJ1-1; unclear D gene. Germline CDR1 is SGHAT and CDR2 is FQNNGV. V was pared by 3 bases and J by 13 bases, with 18 bases between. This CDR3 has 13 residues. The CDR3 loop is CASSLSVELLGFF. In DNA, the CDR3 is TGTGCCAGCAGCTTGTCGGTTGAACTTCTCGGTTTCTTT.

V is TRBV6-4 and J is TRBJ1-5; 10 bases align to TRBD1. J gave up 9 bases and V 6 bases, and 5 bases lay outside the gene matches. Germline V gene lookup returns CDR1 MRHNA and CDR2 SNTAGT. This CDR3 has 13 amino acids. This CDR3 is CASSAGQGLPQHF. In DNA form, the CDR3 reads TGTGCCAGCAGCGCGGGACAGGGGTTGCCCCAGCATTTT.

This chain connects TRBV5-1 to TRBJ1-2, with D possibly TRBD1 on 5 matching bases. The CDR3 runs 14 residues. Germline V gene sequence: CDR1 SGHRS, CDR2 YFSETQ. Trimming pared 0 bases from V and 8 bases from J, leaving 14 bases between. The CDR3 protein is CASSLAQGSGGYTF. CDR3 DNA sequence: TGCGCCAGCAGCTTGGCCCAGGGCTCGGGAGGCTACACCTTC.

The V and J genes are TRBV28 and TRBJ2-1; the match to TRBD2 covers 11 bases. The CDR3 extends over 15 amino acids. J gave up 6 bases and V 6 bases, and 7 bases lay outside the gene matches. Looked up from germline, CDR1 is MDHEN and CDR2 is SYDVKM. This chain's CDR3 is CASSFGLAGGNEQFF. For the CDR3, the DNA is TGTGCCAGCAGCTTCGGGCTAGCGGGAGGCAATGAGCAGTTCTTC.

This CDR3 reads CASSPNGGRYEQYF. CDR3 coding DNA: TGTGCCAGCAGTCCGAACGGGGGTCGCTACGAGCAGTACTTC. The V call is TRBV27, the J call TRBJ2-7, with D maybe TRBD2 (6 bases). Trimming removed 5 bases from V and 3 bases from J, with 14 bases in between. This CDR3 is 14 amino acids long. Germline CDR1 MNHEY, CDR2 SMNVEV (reference sequence).

The chain uses TRBV5-1 and TRBJ1-5, with D perhaps TRBD1 (5 bases). V was trimmed by 0 bases and J by 7 bases, leaving 17 bases between them. There are 16 residues in the CDR3. Germline V lookup: CDR1 SGHRS, CDR2 YFSETQ. CDR3 protein: CASSLDPQGNAQPQHF. CDR3 DNA: TGCGCCAGCAGCTTGGATCCCCAGGGCAATGCGCAGCCCCAGCATTTT.

The rearrangement joins TRBV19 to TRBJ1-3; D call uncertain. V was trimmed by 3 bases and J by 3 bases, leaving 9 bases between them. This CDR3 is built from 14 residues. Per the germline V gene, CDR1 is LNHDA and CDR2 is SQIVND (reference sequence). Here the CDR3 reads CASSIPSLGNTIYF. The CDR3 bases are TGTGCCAGTAGTATCCCCAGTCTTGGAAACACCATATATTTT.

The J gene is TRBJ1-5, the V gene TRBV27; D possibly corresponds to TRBD1 (6 bases). The CDR3 runs to 15 residues. Germline V CDR1 and CDR2: MNHEY, SMNVEV (reference sequence). V gave up 2 bases and J gave up 4 bases, with 12 bases separating them. In DNA form, the CDR3 reads TGTGCCAGCAGTTTAGAGGGGGGGCGTAATCAGCCCCAGCATTTT. The encoded protein is CASSLEGGRNQPQHF.

This clone appeared a single time. The V gene is TRBV2, the J gene TRBJ2-3; perhaps TRBD1 as D (5 bases). Germline V gives CDR1 SNHLY, CDR2 FYNNEI. Trimming pared 3 bases from V and 1 base from J, leaving 5 bases between. This CDR3 contains 13 residues. CDR3 DNA: TGTGCCAGCAGTGACAGGGGCACAGATACGCAGTATTTT. Translating gives CASSDRGTDTQYF.

The rearrangement links TRBV11-2 to TRBJ2-2, with D maybe TRBD2 (5 bases). The germline V gene encodes CDR1 SGHAT and CDR2 FQNNGV. The CDR3 has 15 amino acids. Trimming stripped 0 bases from V and 5 bases from J, with 10 bases between. The CDR3 bases are TGTGCCAGCAGCTTAGAGCCGGGATATACCGGGGAGCTGTTTTTT. It yields the protein CASSLEPGYTGELFF.

The gene calls are TRBV10-2 and TRBJ2-1; 12 nucleotides align to TRBD2. This CDR3 contains 19 residues. Trimming cost V 6 bases and J 3 bases; bases outside gene matches: 15. Per germline, CDR1 WSHSY and CDR2 SAAADI. CDR3 protein: CASRGFGTSGLRSYNEQFF. The CDR3 DNA reads TGCGCCAGCAGAGGGTTCGGGACTAGCGGGTTGAGGAGCTACAATGAGCAGTTCTTC.

The chain has TRBV5-1 and TRBJ1-1, with D possibly matching TRBD1 (5 bases). Per germline, CDR1 SGHRS and CDR2 YFSETQ. V was clipped by 3 bases and J by 5 bases, with 11 bases between them. The length of the CDR3 is 13 residues. The CDR3 coding sequence is TGCGCCAGCAGCTCCCATGGGGGGACTGAAGCTTTCTTT. This gives the protein CASSSHGGTEAFF.

This clone has a single count. This chain joins TRBV19 and TRBJ2-1; 12 bases fit TRBD2. The germline CDR1 and CDR2 sequences are LNHDA and SQIVND (reference sequence). V gave up 5 bases and J gave up 8 bases; unmatched junction bases: 7. There are 15 residues in the CDR3. CDR3 in DNA: TGTGCCAGTAGTTACGGGACTAGCGGGCTTTATGAGCAGTTCTTC. This encodes CASSYGTSGLYEQFF. The whole variable domain, filled in from reference TRBV19 and TRBJ2-1, reads DGGITQSPKYLFRKEGQNVTLSCEQNLNHDAMYWYRQDPGQGLRLIYYSQIVNDFQKGDIAEGYSVSREKKESFPLTVTSAQKNPTAFYLCASSYGTSGLYEQFFGPGTRLTVL.

The chain has TRBV5-1 and TRBJ2-1; perhaps TRBD1 as D (6 bases). The germline CDR1 and CDR2 sequences are SGHRS and YFSETQ. This CDR3 spans 13 amino acids. The V and J ends lost 1 base and 7 bases respectively, with 9 bases between them. In nucleotides, the CDR3 is TGCGCCAGCAGCTTGAGTGGGACAAATGAGCAGTTCTTC. This translates into CASSLSGTNEQFF.

The gene calls are TRBV27 and TRBJ2-2, with TRBD1 as a possible D gene (5 bases). The CDR3 sequence is 16 residues long. The V and J ends lost 2 bases and 0 bases respectively, with 10 bases between them. CDR1 MNHEY and CDR2 SMNVEV come from the germline V gene (reference sequence). As DNA, the CDR3 is TGTGCCAGCAGTTTAAGGACACGCGCGAACACCGGGGAGCTGTTTTTT. This sequence encodes CASSLRTRANTGELFF.

The rearrangement uses TRBV21-1 and TRBJ2-3; whether TRBD2, the table's D call, matches the DNA was not checked. TRBV21-1 is listed as a pseudogene. CDR3 length equals 19 residues. The CDR3 loop is CASSKLVGWAGAVRDTQYF. The CDR3 coding sequence is TGTGCCAGCAGCAAATTAGTGGGGTGGGCGGGAGCGGTCAGAGATACGCAGTATTTT.

The gene calls are TRBV4-1 and TRBJ2-7; a weak D match, TRBD2 (6 bases). The CDR3 is 14 residues long. The V end was cut by 1 base, the J end by 2 bases, with 9 bases between. Per germline, CDR1 MGHRA and CDR2 YSYEKL. The CDR3 is CASSQAGGPYEQYF. The CDR3 nucleotides are TGCGCCAGCAGCCAAGCCGGGGGTCCCTACGAGCAGTACTTC.

J is TRBJ2-3 and V is TRBV5-4; D is unresolved. Trimming took 6 bases from V and 1 from J, leaving 12 bases between them. CDR1 is SGHNT, CDR2 YYREEE, per germline (reference sequence). The CDR3 extends over 14 amino acids. CDR3 in DNA: TGTGCCAGCATGAGAGAAAGGGGCACAGATACGCAGTATTTT. Its translation: CASMRERGTDTQYF.

The rearrangement links TRBV7-9 to TRBJ1-1, with D maybe TRBD1 (5 bases). The CDR3 is 15 amino acids. Per germline, CDR1 SEHNR and CDR2 FQNEAQ (reference sequence). With 5 bases removed from V and 8 bases from J, the gap between germline ends came to 21 bases. In nucleotides, the CDR3 is TGTGCCAGCAGCGCCGGGACGGTAGAACGAGGCGAAGCTTTCTTT. Its translation is CASSAGTVERGEAFF.

The chain employs TRBV5-1 and TRBJ2-2, with 12 bases identical to TRBD2. The V gene's germline CDR1 is SGHRS and CDR2 YFSETQ. The ends lost 0 bases at V and 1 base at J; junction bases unmatched: 7. The CDR3 has 19 residues. The CDR3 coding sequence is TGCGCCAGCAGCTTGGCGGTAGGACTAGCGGGAAGGAACACCGGGGAGCTGTTTTTT. Its protein product is CASSLAVGLAGRNTGELFF.

This chain connects TRBV5-1 to TRBJ1-1, with TRBD1 matching over 10 bases. Germline loops: CDR1 SGHRS, CDR2 YFSETQ. This CDR3 region has 15 residues. With V trimmed by 0 bases and J by 6 bases, 5 bases remained unmatched. CDR3 nucleotides: TGCGCCAGCAGCTTGGTGGGGACAGGGGCTTCTGAAGCTTTCTTT. It yields the protein CASSLVGTGASEAFF.

The CDR3 reads CASSYRISSYEQYF. The CDR3 DNA sequence: TGTGCCAGCAGTTATCGGATTTCCTCCTACGAGCAGTACTTC. J is TRBJ2-7 and V is TRBV6-2 or TRBV6-3; unclear D gene. CDR1 and CDR2 (germline): MNHEY, SVGEGT. The CDR3 is made up of 14 amino acids. V lost 3 bases, J lost 0 bases, and 9 bases lay in between.